The TCR beta chain under discussion was sequenced for a study of metastatic and nonmetastatic thyroid tumors. For the study at large: Repertoires from blood and tumor or nodule tissue of malignant and benign thyroid patients were compared.

TCRdb re-called clones from the PCR reads using MiXCR. The sample holds some 14,000 clones, roughly 23% seen once. All patients were untreated before thyroid surgery. V gave up 1 base and J gave up 5 bases, with 14 bases separating them. Germline V gene sequence: CDR1 MGHRA, CDR2 YSYEKL. CDR3 size: 16 residues. This clone was found many times. The sequence was obtained from a female donor with papillary thyroid cancer or a benign thyroid nodule (not recorded which). Some clones in this sample may be carry-over from other donors' samples. The chain has TRBV4-1 and TRBJ2-2, with D maybe TRBD2 (6 bases). The sequenced sample consisted of blood. CDR3 region: CASSQAAGRRTGELFF. The CDR3 DNA sequence: TGCGCCAGCAGCCAAGCGGCAGGGAGGAGGACCGGGGAGCTGTTTTTT.